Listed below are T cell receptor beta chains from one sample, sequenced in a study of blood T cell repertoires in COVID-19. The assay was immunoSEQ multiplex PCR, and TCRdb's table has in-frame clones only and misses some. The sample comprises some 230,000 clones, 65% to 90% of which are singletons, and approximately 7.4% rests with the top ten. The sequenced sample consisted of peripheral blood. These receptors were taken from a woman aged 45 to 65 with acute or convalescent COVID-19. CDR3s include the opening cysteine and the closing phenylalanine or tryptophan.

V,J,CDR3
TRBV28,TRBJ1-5,CASSLSGQGNQPQHF
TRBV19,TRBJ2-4,CASSIVGTVAKNIQYF
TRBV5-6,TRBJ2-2,CASSHLGLAGNTGELFF
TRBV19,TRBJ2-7,CASSPRGDGYEQYF
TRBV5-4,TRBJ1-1,CASSLQGTNTEAFF
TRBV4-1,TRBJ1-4,CASSQNDRAGTNEKLFF
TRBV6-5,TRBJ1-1,CASRDRGRGNTEAFF
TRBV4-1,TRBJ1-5,CASSQTSRGNNQPQHF
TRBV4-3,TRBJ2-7,CASSQDYRGDYEQYF
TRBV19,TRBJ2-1,CASSAGTVNYNEQFF
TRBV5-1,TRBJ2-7,CASSLRNTGVPEEQYF
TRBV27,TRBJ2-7,CASSLVSGGAYEQYF
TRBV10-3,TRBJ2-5,CAVTRGGLEETQYF
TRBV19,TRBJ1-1,CASSIERGGTEAFF
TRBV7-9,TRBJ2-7,CASSLQQSGDEQYF
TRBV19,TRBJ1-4,CASRRREGKMFF
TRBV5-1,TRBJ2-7,CASSRSTGNVDEQYF
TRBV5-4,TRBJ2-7,CASSLILAGVLEQYF
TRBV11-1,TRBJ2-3,CASREDRGGDTQYF
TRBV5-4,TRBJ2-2,CASSLDRGNTGELFF